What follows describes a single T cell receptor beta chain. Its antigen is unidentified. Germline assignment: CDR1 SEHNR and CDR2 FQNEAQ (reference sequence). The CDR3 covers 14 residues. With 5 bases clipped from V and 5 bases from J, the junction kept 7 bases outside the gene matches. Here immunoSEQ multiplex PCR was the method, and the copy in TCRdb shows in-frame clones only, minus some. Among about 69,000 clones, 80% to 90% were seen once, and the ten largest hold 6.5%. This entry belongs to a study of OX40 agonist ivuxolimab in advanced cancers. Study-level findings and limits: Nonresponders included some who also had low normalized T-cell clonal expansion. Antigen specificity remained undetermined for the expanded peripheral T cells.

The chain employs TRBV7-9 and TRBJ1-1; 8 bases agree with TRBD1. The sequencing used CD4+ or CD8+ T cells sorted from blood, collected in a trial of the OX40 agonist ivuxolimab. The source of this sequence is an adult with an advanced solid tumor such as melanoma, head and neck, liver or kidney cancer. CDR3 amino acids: CASSPGQGVTEAFF. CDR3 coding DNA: TGTGCCAGCAGCCCAGGACAGGGAGTGACTGAAGCTTTCTTT.